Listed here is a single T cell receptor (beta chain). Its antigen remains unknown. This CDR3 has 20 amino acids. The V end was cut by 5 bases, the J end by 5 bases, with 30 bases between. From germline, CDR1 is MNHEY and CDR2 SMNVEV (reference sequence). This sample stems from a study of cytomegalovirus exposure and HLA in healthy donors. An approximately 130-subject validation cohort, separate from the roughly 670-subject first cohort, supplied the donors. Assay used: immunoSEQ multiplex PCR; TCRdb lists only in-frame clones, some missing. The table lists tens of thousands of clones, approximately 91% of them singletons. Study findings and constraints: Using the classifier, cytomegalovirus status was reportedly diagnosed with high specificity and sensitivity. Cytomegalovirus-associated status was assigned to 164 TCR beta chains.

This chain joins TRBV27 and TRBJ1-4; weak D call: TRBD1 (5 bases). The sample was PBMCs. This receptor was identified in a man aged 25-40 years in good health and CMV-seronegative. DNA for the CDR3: TGTGCCAGCAGTCGACAGAATCAAATGGTCAACCTGTCACCAAATGAAAAACTGTTTTTT. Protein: CASSRQNQMVNLSPNEKLFF.